Listed below are T cell receptor beta chains from one sample, sequenced in a study of blood T cell repertoires in COVID-19. The table came from immunoSEQ multiplex PCR; TCRdb's copy has only in-frame clones and leaves some out. The profile covers under 170,000 clones, with approximately 86% appearing a single time and less than 3.5% taken by the ten largest. The sequenced sample consisted of peripheral blood. Source of these receptors: an older man with acute or convalescent COVID-19. Both conserved end residues are part of each CDR3. D genes are given only for firm matches. Only some rows state a clone size, as once, few, many or a class for expanded clones.

clone size: NA
J gene: TRBJ2-7
V gene: TRBV18
D gene: TRBD2
CDR3 DNA: TGTGCCAGCTCACCATTAGCGGGAGGGTACGAGCAGTACTTC
CDR3 protein: CASSPLAGGYEQYF

clone size: NA
J gene: TRBJ1-6
V gene: TRBV9
D gene: NA
CDR3 DNA: TGTGCCAGCAGCGTAATAGCGGAGAATTCACCCCTCCACTTT
CDR3 protein: CASSVIAENSPLHF

clone size: few
J gene: TRBJ2-2
V gene: TRBV7-2
D gene: NA
CDR3 DNA: TGTGCCAGCAGCTTAAACAGGTCCCCTAGGGCCGGGGAGCTGTTTTTT
CDR3 protein: CASSLNRSPRAGELFF

clone size: NA
J gene: TRBJ1-3
V gene: TRBV4-2
D gene: NA
CDR3 DNA: TGTGCCAGCAGCCAAGAAGTGGGCACAGTCTCTGGAAACACCATATATTTT
CDR3 protein: CASSQEVGTVSGNTIYF

clone size: NA
J gene: TRBJ1-3
V gene: TRBV4-2
D gene: TRBD1
CDR3 DNA: TGTGCCAGCAGCCAAGATCCCGGGACAGGAACCTCTGGAAACACCATATATTTT
CDR3 protein: CASSQDPGTGTSGNTIYF

clone size: NA
J gene: TRBJ1-2
V gene: TRBV7-8
D gene: NA
CDR3 DNA: TGTGCCAGCAGCTTTGTGACAGGAAGCTATGGCTACACCTTC
CDR3 protein: CASSFVTGSYGYTF

clone size: NA
J gene: TRBJ2-5
V gene: TRBV7-7
D gene: TRBD2
CDR3 DNA: TGTGCTAGCAGCCCAGGGACTAGCGGGACCCAAGAGACCCAGTACTTC
CDR3 protein: CASSPGTSGTQETQYF

clone size: NA
J gene: TRBJ1-1
V gene: TRBV6-2/TRBV6-3
D gene: NA
CDR3 DNA: TGTGCCAGCAGTTCTATCACAGGGAACACTGAAGCTTTCTTT
CDR3 protein: CASSSITGNTEAFF

clone size: NA
J gene: TRBJ1-5
V gene: TRBV4-2
D gene: NA
CDR3 DNA: TGTGCCAGCAGCCAAGATGGAGGGGACGGTCAGCCCCAGCATTTT
CDR3 protein: CASSQDGGDGQPQHF

clone size: NA
J gene: TRBJ1-6
V gene: TRBV6-5
D gene: NA
CDR3 DNA: TGTGCCAGCAGTTGGACTTCGGATAATTCACCCCTCCACTTT
CDR3 protein: CASSWTSDNSPLHF

clone size: NA
J gene: TRBJ2-5
V gene: TRBV19
D gene: TRBD1
CDR3 DNA: TGTGCCAGTAGTCCCCGGACAGGGGCTACCCAAGAGACCCAGTACTTC
CDR3 protein: CASSPRTGATQETQYF

clone size: few
J gene: TRBJ1-6
V gene: TRBV28
D gene: NA
CDR3 DNA: TGTGCCAGCAGTTTCTTAGACTCCTATAATTCACCCCTCCACTTT
CDR3 protein: CASSFLDSYNSPLHF

clone size: NA
J gene: TRBJ2-3
V gene: TRBV5-1
D gene: TRBD1
CDR3 DNA: TGCGCCAGCAGCTGGGACAGTAGCACAGATACGCAGTATTTT
CDR3 protein: CASSWDSSTDTQYF

clone size: many
J gene: TRBJ1-6
V gene: TRBV5-5
D gene: TRBD1
CDR3 DNA: TGTGCCAGCGGCGATACAGGGGTCGGGTCACCCCTCCACTTT
CDR3 protein: CASGDTGVGSPLHF

clone size: NA
J gene: TRBJ1-5
V gene: TRBV24-1
D gene: TRBD1
CDR3 DNA: TGTGCCACCAGCTCCGGGACAGGGCCATATCAGCCCCAGCATTTT
CDR3 protein: CATSSGTGPYQPQHF

clone size: NA
J gene: TRBJ2-5
V gene: TRBV6-2/TRBV6-3
D gene: TRBD1
CDR3 DNA: TGTGCCAGCAGTTACCCGACAGGGCCGGGTGAGACCCAGTACTTC
CDR3 protein: CASSYPTGPGETQYF

clone size: NA
J gene: TRBJ2-7
V gene: TRBV5-4
D gene: TRBD1
CDR3 DNA: TGTGCCAGCAGCTTGGGCGAGAGGACAGGGAACTACGAGCAGTACTTC
CDR3 protein: CASSLGERTGNYEQYF

clone size: NA
J gene: TRBJ1-2
V gene: TRBV5-1
D gene: NA
CDR3 DNA: TGCGCCAGCAGCGCCGGGACATGGGGCTATGGCTACACCTTC
CDR3 protein: CASSAGTWGYGYTF

clone size: NA
J gene: TRBJ2-5
V gene: TRBV19
D gene: TRBD2
CDR3 DNA: TGTGCCAGTAGTATCGAGGGAGGGGAGACCCAGTACTTC
CDR3 protein: CASSIEGGETQYF

clone size: NA
J gene: TRBJ1-5
V gene: TRBV29-1
D gene: TRBD1
CDR3 DNA: TGCAGCGTACGGACAGGGTGGAATCAGCCCCAGCATTTT
CDR3 protein: CSVRTGWNQPQHF

clone size: NA
J gene: TRBJ2-1
V gene: TRBV12-3/TRBV12-4
D gene: NA
CDR3 DNA: TGTGCCAGCAGTACGGACTTCTCCAAGTTCTTC
CDR3 protein: CASSTDFSKFF

clone size: NA
J gene: TRBJ2-7
V gene: TRBV6-5
D gene: TRBD1
CDR3 DNA: TGTGCCAGCACTCACAGGGGTCACTCCTACGAGCAGTACTTC
CDR3 protein: CASTHRGHSYEQYF

clone size: NA
J gene: TRBJ2-7
V gene: TRBV7-8
D gene: TRBD2
CDR3 DNA: TGTGCCAGCAGCCCGCGGACTAGCGTGGACGAGCAGTACTTC
CDR3 protein: CASSPRTSVDEQYF

clone size: NA
J gene: TRBJ1-1
V gene: TRBV28
D gene: TRBD1
CDR3 DNA: TGTGCCAGCAGTTTACCCGGGACAGGGGTGGCTGAAGCTTTCTTT
CDR3 protein: CASSLPGTGVAEAFF

clone size: NA
J gene: TRBJ2-2
V gene: TRBV11-2
D gene: NA
CDR3 DNA: TGTGCCAGCAGCTTAGGATCAGTGAACACCGGGGAGCTGTTTTTT
CDR3 protein: CASSLGSVNTGELFF

clone size: NA
J gene: TRBJ2-1
V gene: TRBV14
D gene: NA
CDR3 DNA: TGTGCCAGCAGCCAAGTAGGGGGGGGCAATGAGCAGTTCTTC
CDR3 protein: CASSQVGGGNEQFF

clone size: many
J gene: TRBJ1-2
V gene: TRBV5-8
D gene: TRBD1
CDR3 DNA: TGTGCCAGCAGCTTGGATGGTCAGGGGGCGAGGGGCTACACCTTC
CDR3 protein: CASSLDGQGARGYTF